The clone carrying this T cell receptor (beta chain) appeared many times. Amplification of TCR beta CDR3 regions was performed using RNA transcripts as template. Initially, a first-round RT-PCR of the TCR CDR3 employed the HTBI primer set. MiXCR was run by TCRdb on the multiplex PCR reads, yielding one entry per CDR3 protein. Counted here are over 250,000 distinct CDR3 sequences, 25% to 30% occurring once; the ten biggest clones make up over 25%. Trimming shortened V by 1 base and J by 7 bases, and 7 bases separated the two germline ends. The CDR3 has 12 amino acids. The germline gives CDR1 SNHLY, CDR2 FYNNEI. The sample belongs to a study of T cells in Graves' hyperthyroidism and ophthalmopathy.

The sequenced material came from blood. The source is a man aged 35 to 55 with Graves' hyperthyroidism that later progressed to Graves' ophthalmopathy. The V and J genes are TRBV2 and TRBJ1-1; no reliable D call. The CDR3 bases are TGTGCCAGCAGTGAAGTTCGCCATGAAGCTTTCTTT. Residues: CASSEVRHEAFF.